The T cell receptor beta chain under discussion was sequenced for a study of T cells in narcolepsy. At the level of the study: Enrolled donors included narcolepsy type 1 or type 2 patients and healthy controls.

To note about this clone: What it binds is not known.

The study's findings and limits: No autoreactive T cell clone sequences appeared in some memory CD4+ repertoires. Autoreactive clonotypes reportedly recurred in blood of same and different patients, not controls. Same-patient CSF and blood CD4+ T cell clonotypes included HCRT-specific and TRIB2-specific autoreactive ones.

The germline V and J ends were trimmed by 8 bases and 4 bases, with 8 bases remaining between them. CDR3 length equals 11 residues. CDR1 and CDR2 from the germline V gene are LNHDA and SQIVND (reference sequence). Generated by immunoSEQ multiplex PCR, the TCRdb table keeps only in-frame clones and is missing some. This table has 25,000 to 35,000 clones, 75% to 90% appearing once. The sequence derives from a human donor in good health. The chain joins TRBV19 to TRBJ1-2; D ambiguous. The sequenced sample consisted of memory (CD45RA-) CD4+ T cells from blood. The CDR3 sequence is CASRGFYGYTF. For the CDR3, the DNA is TGTGCCAGTCGGGGTTTCTATGGCTACACCTTC.